These 20 T cell receptor beta chains share one sample of origin, sequenced in a study of cytomegalovirus exposure and HLA in healthy donors. The PCR was carried out with 60 Vbeta primers and 13 Jbeta primers. Only in-frame clones appear in the TCRdb table, and some are missing; sequencing was by immunoSEQ multiplex PCR. The sample has under 250,000 clones; roughly 80% are singletons. The material sequenced was PBMCs. These receptors originate from a middle-aged woman in good health and CMV-seronegative.

V and J are TRBV28 and TRBJ2-7; no clear D gene. V was shortened by 4 bases and J by 2 bases, with 3 bases between the two germline ends. Germline V gene data show CDR1 as MDHEN and CDR2 as SYDVKM. There are 11 residues in the CDR3. The CDR3 DNA follows: TGTGCCAGCAGTTCTGCCTACGAGCAGTACTTC. Its translation is CASSSAYEQYF.

The rearrangement joins TRBV18 to TRBJ1-2, with TRBD1 identical over 9 bases. CDR3 size: 15 residues. Germline CDR1 reads KGHSH; CDR2 reads LQKENI. With V trimmed by 6 bases and J by 8 bases, 13 bases remained unmatched. CDR3 bases: TGTGCCAGCTCGCCCGGGACAGGGATTTCGCAGGGCTACACCTTC. Protein product: CASSPGTGISQGYTF.

The J gene is TRBJ2-7, the V gene TRBV6-5; 9 bases match TRBD2. The CDR3 contains 15 residues. Unmatched junction bases numbered 11, after V lost 2 bases and J lost 9 bases. The V gene's germline CDR1 is MNHEY and CDR2 SVGAGI. The CDR3 here is CASSYVTSGPKGQYF. DNA of the CDR3: TGTGCCAGCAGTTACGTGACTAGCGGACCCAAGGGGCAGTACTTC.

For this clone: The sample contains more than one DNA sequence encoding this CDR3. The chain couples TRBV28 to TRBJ1-1, with D perhaps matching TRBD1 (6 bases). Germline assignment: CDR1 MDHEN and CDR2 SYDVKM. V lost 3 bases and J 1 base, leaving 9 bases between the germline ends. The CDR3 spans 14 residues. The CDR3 region has the DNA TGTGCCAGCAGTTTCAGGGGTCGGAACACTGAAGCTTTCTTT. It codes for CASSFRGRNTEAFF.

The chain links TRBV19 to TRBJ2-1; 7 bases map to TRBD2. This CDR3 comprises 16 residues. CDR1 is LNHDA, CDR2 SQIVND, per germline (reference sequence). With V trimmed by 8 bases and J by 0 bases, 10 bases remained unmatched. The CDR3 here is CASFSLGGSSYNEQFF. The DNA of the CDR3 is TGTGCCAGTTTCTCATTAGGCGGGAGCTCCTACAATGAGCAGTTCTTC.

The rearrangement joins TRBV28 to TRBJ2-7, with 8 positions matching TRBD2. Germline V gene data show CDR1 as MDHEN and CDR2 as SYDVKM. V was clipped by 4 bases and J by 0 bases; unmatched bases: 5. This CDR3 spans 15 amino acids. Written as DNA, the CDR3 is TGTGCCAGCAGTTCGTCGGGGGGGGGCTCCTACGAGCAGTACTTC. Amino acid sequence: CASSSSGGGSYEQYF.

This chain joins TRBV6-5 and TRBJ2-1; D is perhaps TRBD1 (5 bases). Trimming pared 2 bases from V and 5 bases from J, leaving 13 bases between. This CDR3 spans 15 amino acids. Germline V CDR1 and CDR2: MNHEY, SVGAGI. The CDR3 here is CASSYEQGGHNEQFF. The CDR3 bases are TGTGCCAGCAGTTACGAGCAGGGTGGGCACAATGAGCAGTTCTTC.

This chain connects TRBV6-5 to TRBJ2-7, with a tentative D call TRBD2 (5 bases). CDR1 MNHEY and CDR2 SVGAGI come from the germline V gene. V shed 2 bases and J shed 0 bases, with 8 bases lying between them. This CDR3 comprises 14 residues. The CDR3 nucleotides are TGTGCCAGCAGTTACGTACGGGACTCCTACGAGCAGTACTTC. It yields the protein CASSYVRDSYEQYF.

This clone was found a few times. CDR3: CASSILNSAGELFF. CDR3 DNA: TGCGCCAGCAGTATACTAAATTCCGCCGGGGAGCTGTTTTTT. This chain connects TRBV5-1 to TRBJ2-2; D ambiguous. Trimming removed 5 bases at V and 6 bases at J, with 14 bases between. Germline CDR1 reads SGHRS; CDR2 reads YFSETQ. This CDR3 has 14 residues.

This clone was picked up one time. This chain connects TRBV6-6 to TRBJ1-5, with TRBD1 matching over 8 bases. V shed 5 bases, J shed 4 bases, and the junction held 4 bases outside the gene matches. Germline-derived CDR1 and CDR2 are MNHNY and SVGAGI (reference sequence). The CDR3 loop spans 14 amino acids. CDR3 sequence reads: CASSGQGRNQPQHF. In nucleotides, the CDR3 is TGTGCCAGCAGTGGACAGGGAAGGAATCAGCCCCAGCATTTT.

This chain joins TRBV7-3 and TRBJ2-2; D unclear. CDR1 SGHTA and CDR2 FQGTGA come from the germline V gene. V was trimmed by 5 bases and J by 3 bases, leaving 7 bases between them. The CDR3 has 13 amino acids. The CDR3 coding sequence is TGTGCCAGCAGCAGACTCGACACCGGGGAGCTGTTTTTT. As protein: CASSRLDTGELFF.

This clone showed up just a few times. Here the CDR3 DNA reads TGTGCCAGCAGCTTAGTGTTAGCGGGGGGCACAGATACGCAGTATTTT. Translating gives CASSLVLAGGTDTQYF. V and J are TRBV11-2 and TRBJ2-3, with 9 positions matching TRBD2. Germline CDR1 reads SGHAT; CDR2 reads FQNNGV. V trimming: 1 base; J trimming: 1 base; junction bases outside the gene matches: 3. The CDR3 consists of 16 residues.

V usage is TRBV9 and J usage is TRBJ2-7; 7 bases are shared with TRBD2. The trim removed 0 bases at V and 0 bases at J, leaving 3 bases unmatched. Germline CDR1 SGDLS, CDR2 YYNGEE. The CDR3 contains 15 residues. This CDR3 is CASSVGAGVSYEQYF. The DNA for the CDR3 is TGTGCCAGCAGCGTAGGGGCGGGGGTCTCCTACGAGCAGTACTTC.

V and J are TRBV4-1 and TRBJ2-7; 7 bases align to TRBD1. Per germline, CDR1 MGHRA and CDR2 YSYEKL. The trim removed 4 bases at V and 1 base at J, leaving 4 bases unmatched. The CDR3 loop spans 14 amino acids. The CDR3 region is CASSPRTGSYEQYF. The CDR3 bases are TGCGCCAGCAGCCCCCGGACAGGTTCCTACGAGCAGTACTTC.

The chain is built from TRBV19 and TRBJ2-1; TRBD2 matches 10 bases. After removal of 5 bases from V and 5 bases from J, the junction contained 9 bases not matched to a gene. Germline CDR1 LNHDA, CDR2 SQIVND (reference sequence). The length of the CDR3 is 16 residues. Here the CDR3 DNA reads TGTGCCAGTAGTCCCGGGGGACTAGCGAGAAACAATGAGCAGTTCTTC. It encodes CASSPGGLARNNEQFF.

This chain uses TRBV7-9 with TRBJ1-2; D is undetermined. Germline CDR1 SEHNR, CDR2 FQNEAQ (reference sequence). The CDR3 loop spans 13 amino acids. V was trimmed by 2 bases and J by 3 bases, leaving 7 bases between them. The CDR3 reads CASSLSTDYGYTF. CDR3 bases: TGTGCCAGCAGCTTAAGTACAGACTATGGCTACACCTTC.

This chain connects TRBV28 to TRBJ1-2, with a tentative D call TRBD1 (6 bases). V lost 2 bases and J lost 8, with 12 bases in between. CDR3 length: 13 amino acids. Germline values: CDR1 MDHEN, CDR2 SYDVKM. CDR3 residues: CASSLVGGQGYTF. CDR3 bases: TGTGCCAGCAGTTTAGTCGGGGGGCAAGGCTACACCTTC.

V and J are TRBV12-5 and TRBJ1-1; D is ambiguous. The V gene lost 3 bases and the J gene lost 11 bases, with 13 bases spanning the gap. The CDR3 is made up of 12 amino acids. The germline V gene encodes CDR1 LGHNT and CDR2 FRNRAP. DNA of the CDR3: TGTGCTAGTGGTTTTGGTAGCCGTACTGCTTTCTTT. This encodes CASGFGSRTAFF.

This chain uses TRBV4-1 with TRBJ1-2; D gene ambiguous. The CDR3 has 13 residues. Germline V lookup: CDR1 MGHRA, CDR2 YSYEKL. Between the trimmed V and J ends, which lost 0 bases and 8 bases, there was a span of 10 bases. For the CDR3, the DNA is TGCGCCAGCAGCCAAGATCCGAGGGAGGGCTACACCTTC. Residues: CASSQDPREGYTF.

The chain uses TRBV15 and TRBJ2-7; D is ambiguous. Trimming pared 5 bases from V and 4 bases from J, leaving 12 bases between. Germline-derived CDR1 and CDR2 are LNHNV and YYDKDF (reference sequence). CDR3 size: 13 residues. This chain's CDR3 is CATSSSDRYEQYF. The CDR3 DNA reads as TGTGCCACCAGCTCCTCTGATCGGTACGAGCAGTACTTC.